A selection of T cell receptor beta chains follows, all from one sample in a study of immune evolution from preneoplasia to lung adenocarcinoma. Assay: immunoSEQ multiplex PCR; the TCRdb copy retains only in-frame clones and omits some. This table has 8,000 or so clones, around 75% appearing once. Sequenced material: FFPE minimally invasive lung adenocarcinoma tissue. Receptor source: a person between 65 and 79 years old with lung adenocarcinoma. Both conserved end residues are part of each CDR3. A D gene is named only where the DNA matches it firmly. For some rows the clone size is stated as once, few or many, or as a class when expanded; others skip it.

d_gene: TRBD1; v_gene: TRBV6-1; j_gene: TRBJ2-2; abundance: NA; CDR3nt: TGTGCCAACACTGGGGGACAGGGGTTCGTAGGGGAGCTGTTTTTT; CDR3aa: CANTGGQGFVGELFF
d_gene: NA; v_gene: TRBV5-4; j_gene: TRBJ2-3; abundance: few; CDR3nt: TGTGCCAGCAGCTGGGGACCCTCTCAGGGCCAGTATTTT; CDR3aa: CASSWGPSQGQYF
d_gene: NA; v_gene: TRBV29-1; j_gene: TRBJ2-7; abundance: once; CDR3nt: TGCAGCGTGAACGGCGGCTCCTACGAGCAGTACTTC; CDR3aa: CSVNGGSYEQYF
d_gene: TRBD1; v_gene: TRBV7-9; j_gene: TRBJ2-7; abundance: NA; CDR3nt: TGTGCCAGCAGCCTGGGACAGGGGTTATACTTC; CDR3aa: CASSLGQGLYF
d_gene: NA; v_gene: TRBV6-5; j_gene: TRBJ2-1; abundance: medium-sized; CDR3nt: TGTGCCAGCAGTTACTCCGGGGGCTCCTACAATGAGCAGTTCTTC; CDR3aa: CASSYSGGSYNEQFF
d_gene: NA; v_gene: TRBV5-1; j_gene: TRBJ1-2; abundance: NA; CDR3nt: TGCGCCAGCAACTCAGGGGTAGGCTACACCTTC; CDR3aa: CASNSGVGYTF
d_gene: NA; v_gene: TRBV11-2; j_gene: TRBJ2-2; abundance: NA; CDR3nt: TGTGCCAGCAGCCTCGCCGCCTCATTGGGCGGGGAGCTGTTTTTT; CDR3aa: CASSLAASLGGELFF
d_gene: NA; v_gene: TRBV11-2; j_gene: TRBJ1-1; abundance: NA; CDR3nt: TGTGCCAGCAGCCCGGAAGGGACCGGGTTTGGGGCTTTCTTT; CDR3aa: CASSPEGTGFGAFF
d_gene: TRBD1; v_gene: TRBV19; j_gene: TRBJ2-6; abundance: few; CDR3nt: TGTGCCAGCAAGGACAGGGGGAACTCTGGGGCCAACGTCCTGACTTTC; CDR3aa: CASKDRGNSGANVLTF
d_gene: NA; v_gene: TRBV11-2; j_gene: TRBJ2-1; abundance: NA; CDR3nt: TGTGCCAGCAGCTTCGGCGCCTACAATGAGCAGTTCTTC; CDR3aa: CASSFGAYNEQFF
d_gene: NA; v_gene: TRBV7-9; j_gene: TRBJ1-5; abundance: NA; CDR3nt: TGTGCCAGCAGTCGAGTGGGTGGGGACCAAAATCAGCCCCAGCATTTT; CDR3aa: CASSRVGGDQNQPQHF
d_gene: TRBD1; v_gene: TRBV18; j_gene: TRBJ2-1; abundance: NA; CDR3nt: TGTGCCAGCTCACCACCGGGACAGGGTAAGCATGAGCAGTTCTTC; CDR3aa: CASSPPGQGKHEQFF
d_gene: NA; v_gene: TRBV11-2; j_gene: TRBJ2-3; abundance: few; CDR3nt: TGTGCCAGCAGCTTTGAGTCGGGCACAGATACGCAGTATTTT; CDR3aa: CASSFESGTDTQYF
d_gene: NA; v_gene: TRBV14; j_gene: TRBJ2-1; abundance: once; CDR3nt: TGTGCCAGCAGCCAATCCTACAATGAGCAGTTCTTC; CDR3aa: CASSQSYNEQFF
d_gene: TRBD2; v_gene: TRBV4-3; j_gene: TRBJ2-1; abundance: NA; CDR3nt: TGCGCCAGCAGCCAAGATAGGGGGACTAGTCGGGTGCGGTTCTTC; CDR3aa: CASSQDRGTSRVRFF
d_gene: NA; v_gene: TRBV7-6; j_gene: TRBJ2-7; abundance: NA; CDR3nt: TGTGCCAGCAGCTTTGGCCCGGATGGAGGGTACGAGCAGTACTTC; CDR3aa: CASSFGPDGGYEQYF
d_gene: TRBD1; v_gene: TRBV5-1; j_gene: TRBJ2-2; abundance: NA; CDR3nt: TGCGCCAGCAGCTTGGGCATAGGGGGCCGGGAGCTGTTTTTT; CDR3aa: CASSLGIGGRELFF
d_gene: TRBD2; v_gene: TRBV28; j_gene: TRBJ2-7; abundance: NA; CDR3nt: TGTGCCAGCAGTTTTCTAGCGGGAGGGGCCTACGAGCAGTACTTC; CDR3aa: CASSFLAGGAYEQYF
d_gene: TRBD1; v_gene: TRBV4-2; j_gene: TRBJ2-5; abundance: NA; CDR3nt: TGTGCCAGCAGCCAAGATTACCGGGGACAGGGTCAAGAGACCCAGTACTTC; CDR3aa: CASSQDYRGQGQETQYF
d_gene: TRBD1; v_gene: TRBV6-6; j_gene: TRBJ2-7; abundance: NA; CDR3nt: TGTGCCAGCAGCCCTCATGTGACAGGGGGCAACGAGCAGTACTTC; CDR3aa: CASSPHVTGGNEQYF
d_gene: NA; v_gene: TRBV9; j_gene: TRBJ2-1; abundance: NA; CDR3nt: TGTGCCAGCAGCGTCGGTGGGGTCGCAGGGCAGTTCTTC; CDR3aa: CASSVGGVAGQFF
d_gene: NA; v_gene: TRBV9; j_gene: TRBJ1-4; abundance: NA; CDR3nt: TGTGCCAGCAGCGTAGATATGGCTAATGAAAAACTGTTTTTT; CDR3aa: CASSVDMANEKLFF
d_gene: NA; v_gene: TRBV27; j_gene: TRBJ2-7; abundance: NA; CDR3nt: TGTGCCAGCAGTTTCGGGCAGGGAGGCTACGAGCAGTACTTC; CDR3aa: CASSFGQGGYEQYF
d_gene: NA; v_gene: TRBV25-1; j_gene: TRBJ2-5; abundance: NA; CDR3nt: TGTGCCAGCAGCCAAGCTGGACTGGGGGAGACCCAGTACTTC; CDR3aa: CASSQAGLGETQYF
d_gene: NA; v_gene: TRBV7-9; j_gene: TRBJ1-6; abundance: NA; CDR3nt: TGTGCCAGCAGCTTTCTGGTCTCTAATTCACCCCTCCACTTT; CDR3aa: CASSFLVSNSPLHF
d_gene: NA; v_gene: TRBV25-1; j_gene: TRBJ1-4; abundance: NA; CDR3nt: TGTGCCAGCAGTGAACCGGACACCTTTAATGAAAAACTGTTTTTT; CDR3aa: CASSEPDTFNEKLFF
d_gene: NA; v_gene: TRBV5-6; j_gene: TRBJ2-1; abundance: NA; CDR3nt: TGTGCCAGCAGCTCCCCCTCAGATGGTCGGGGCGGCGGAGATGAGCAGTTCTTC; CDR3aa: CASSSPSDGRGGGDEQFF
d_gene: TRBD2; v_gene: TRBV29-1; j_gene: TRBJ2-2; abundance: NA; CDR3nt: TGCAGCGTTGTGACTAGCGGGACCGGGGAGCTGTTTTTT; CDR3aa: CSVVTSGTGELFF
d_gene: TRBD1; v_gene: TRBV7-8; j_gene: TRBJ1-5; abundance: NA; CDR3nt: TGTGCCAGCAGGCTGGACAGGGCACAGCCCCAGCATTTT; CDR3aa: CASRLDRAQPQHF
d_gene: NA; v_gene: TRBV2; j_gene: TRBJ1-4; abundance: few; CDR3nt: TGTGCCAGCAGAAGGGACGGTAATGAAAAACTGTTTTTT; CDR3aa: CASRRDGNEKLFF
d_gene: NA; v_gene: TRBV28; j_gene: TRBJ2-7; abundance: NA; CDR3nt: TGTGCCAGCAGTTTCACGGGACCTCCCTACGAGCAGTACTTC; CDR3aa: CASSFTGPPYEQYF
d_gene: NA; v_gene: TRBV2; j_gene: TRBJ1-5; abundance: NA; CDR3nt: TGTGCCAGCAGCAGGGAGGGATCCAGTCAGCCCCAGCATTTT; CDR3aa: CASSREGSSQPQHF
d_gene: NA; v_gene: TRBV7-8; j_gene: TRBJ1-5; abundance: few; CDR3nt: TGTGCCAGCAGCTTTAGAGTAGAGGTTCCCCAGCATTTT; CDR3aa: CASSFRVEVPQHF
d_gene: NA; v_gene: TRBV11-2; j_gene: TRBJ2-7; abundance: NA; CDR3nt: TGTGCCAGCAGCGAAACCAGGTACGAGCAGTACTTC; CDR3aa: CASSETRYEQYF
d_gene: NA; v_gene: TRBV10-2; j_gene: TRBJ1-6; abundance: NA; CDR3nt: TGCGCCAGCAGTGAGAGAGGGTGGGGTAATTCACCCCTCCACTTT; CDR3aa: CASSERGWGNSPLHF
d_gene: NA; v_gene: TRBV30; j_gene: TRBJ1-5; abundance: NA; CDR3nt: TGTGCCTGGAGTGGGGGAGGCACCAATCAGCCCCAGCATTTT; CDR3aa: CAWSGGGTNQPQHF
d_gene: NA; v_gene: TRBV5-1; j_gene: TRBJ2-3; abundance: NA; CDR3nt: TGCGCCAGCAGCCCTAAACCAGCGACCGCTAGCACAGATACGCAGTATTTT; CDR3aa: CASSPKPATASTDTQYF
d_gene: TRBD1; v_gene: TRBV15; j_gene: TRBJ1-4; abundance: NA; CDR3nt: TGTGCCACCAGCAGAGATCGGCAGGGGGGGGGTGAAAAACTGTTTTTT; CDR3aa: CATSRDRQGGGEKLFF
d_gene: TRBD1; v_gene: TRBV27; j_gene: TRBJ2-3; abundance: NA; CDR3nt: TGTGCCAGCAGTTCCTCCTCGGGACAGGGTGATACGCAGTATTTT; CDR3aa: CASSSSSGQGDTQYF
d_gene: TRBD1; v_gene: TRBV4-2; j_gene: TRBJ1-4; abundance: NA; CDR3nt: TGTGCCAGCAGCCAAGATCGAGGACAGGGTACTAATGAAAAACTGTTTTTT; CDR3aa: CASSQDRGQGTNEKLFF